Below, one T cell receptor beta chain is given with its context. The antigen remains unidentified. Sequencing used immunoSEQ multiplex PCR; TCRdb keeps in-frame clones, though not all of them. The profile covers roughly 100,000 clones, with less than 90% appearing a single time and 15% to 20% taken by the ten largest. Trimming cost V 2 bases and J 7 bases, with 11 bases left between them. CDR3 length: 14 amino acids. Germline CDR1 is MNHEY and CDR2 is SVGAGI. This specimen belongs to a study of T cell responses to AZD1222 COVID-19 vaccine. Study conclusions and caveats: Breadth and depth of Spike-specific TCRs rose after two AZD1222 doses. Nearly half of spike-specific TCRs reportedly target unmutated variant regions. It should be noted that donors were predominantly white British and more often female, and clonal diversity was possibly underestimated.

Sequencing was performed on peripheral blood, taken on day 0 of AZD1222 vaccination. This chain joins TRBV6-5 and TRBJ1-4, with D hard to call. This clonotype was sampled from an adult in good health. CDR3 residues: CASSYGRLAEKLFF. The DNA for the CDR3 is TGTGCCAGCAGTTACGGGCGGCTGGCTGAAAAACTGTTTTTT.